This passage covers 14 T cell receptor beta chains from one sample sequenced in a study of CD8+ T cells in alopecia areata. Treatment denoted: oral pan-JAK inhibitor, 5-10 mg twice daily. Following extraction, RNA underwent reverse transcription to cDNA, which served as the sequencing template. Profiling relied on immunoSEQ multiplex PCR, and the TCRdb table lists in-frame clones only, not all of them. The sample lists approximately 180,000 clones; roughly 60% were seen once. The specimen comprised CD4+ T cells sorted from blood, sampled at week 24, from a patient treated with tofacitinib. Receptors were obtained from a human donor with alopecia areata.

The V call is TRBV2, the J call TRBJ2-3; no definite D call. Per the germline V gene, CDR1 is SNHLY and CDR2 is FYNNEI. The CDR3 extends over 14 amino acids. The V end was cut by 6 bases, the J end by 3 bases, with 13 bases between. This CDR3 reads CASSLTTSTDTQYF. The CDR3 nucleotides are TGTGCCAGCAGCTTAACGACTTCTACAGATACGCAGTATTTT.

The sample holds many counts of this clone. The genes are TRBV5-1 and TRBJ2-7; D unresolved. The germline V gene has CDR1 SGHRS and CDR2 YFSETQ. V was clipped by 0 bases and J by 2 bases, with 15 bases between them. This CDR3 is 16 amino acids long. The CDR3 DNA sequence: TGCGCCAGCAGCTTGGGGATTGTCCCTGGCCCCTACGAGCAGTACTTC. Its protein product is CASSLGIVPGPYEQYF. The whole variable domain, filled in from reference TRBV5-1 and TRBJ2-7, reads KAGVTQTPRYLIKTRGQQVTLSCSPISGHRSVSWYQQTPGQGLQFLFEYFSETQRNKGNFPGRFSGRQFSNSRSEMNVSTLELGDSALYLCASSLGIVPGPYEQYFGPGTRLTVT.

The V and J genes are TRBV9 and TRBJ2-3, with 11 positions matching TRBD1. V shed 0 bases, J shed 4 bases, and the junction held 1 base outside the gene matches. There are 15 residues in the CDR3. Germline assignment: CDR1 SGDLS and CDR2 YYNGEE. For the CDR3, the DNA is TGTGCCAGCAGCGTAGAGGGACAGGGGGCAGATACGCAGTATTTT. Amino acid sequence: CASSVEGQGADTQYF. Full variable domain (remainder filled in from reference TRBV9 and TRBJ2-3): DSGVTQTPKHLITATGQRVTLRCSPRSGDLSVYWYQQSLDQGLQFLIQYYNGEERAKGNILERFSAQQFPDLHSELNLSSLELGDSALYFCASSVEGQGADTQYFGPGTRLTVL.

The chain uses TRBV30 and TRBJ1-6; TRBD1 matches 7 bases. Germline-derived CDR1 and CDR2 are GTSNPN and SVGIG (reference sequence). The length of the CDR3 is 14 residues. The V segment lost 1 base and the J segment 10 bases; nucleotides outside the gene matches: 7. The CDR3 sequence is CAWSAVSGGSPLHF. CDR3 DNA: TGTGCCTGGAGTGCGGTATCAGGGGGATCACCCCTCCACTTT.

This sequence joins TRBV5-1 and TRBJ1-1, with D possibly matching TRBD1 (6 bases). Trimming removed 2 bases from V and 5 bases from J, with 16 bases in between. CDR1 is SGHRS, CDR2 YFSETQ, per germline. This CDR3 is built from 15 residues. CDR3 loop: CASSLQGERGTEAFF. Written as DNA, the CDR3 is TGCGCCAGCAGCTTACAGGGCGAAAGAGGAACTGAAGCTTTCTTT.

In its sample, this clone was seen once. This chain connects TRBV4-3 to TRBJ1-2, with D perhaps TRBD1 (5 bases). V lost 5 bases and J 7 bases, leaving 17 bases between the germline ends. This CDR3 contains 14 residues. Germline CDR1 reads LGHNA; CDR2 reads YSLEER. CDR3 sequence reads: CASSSDSVSVGYTF. CDR3 DNA: TGCGCCAGCAGCTCTGACAGTGTGTCGGTTGGCTACACCTTC.

This chain connects TRBV7-9 to TRBJ2-1, with D maybe TRBD2 (6 bases). This CDR3 is 15 amino acids long. Trimming left V 1 base short and J 8 bases short, with 15 bases between. Germline values: CDR1 SEHNR, CDR2 FQNEAQ (reference sequence). The CDR3 DNA sequence: TGTGCCAGCAGCTTAGTTCTCGGCTCGGGGGATGAGCAGTTCTTC. It specifies CASSLVLGSGDEQFF. Based on the CDR3 plus reference TRBV7-9 and TRBJ2-1, the full variable domain is DTGVSQNPRHKITKRGQNVTFRCDPISEHNRLYWYRQTLGQGPEFLTYFQNEAQLEKSRLLSDRFSAERPKGSFSTLEIQRTEQGDSAMYLCASSLVLGSGDEQFFGPGTRLTVL.

In this sample, this clone turned up once. The V gene is TRBV30, the J gene TRBJ1-2; D possibly corresponds to TRBD1 (6 bases). This CDR3 comprises 14 residues. Trimming took 3 bases from V and 3 from J, leaving 14 bases between them. In germline, CDR1 is GTSNPN, CDR2 SVGIG (reference sequence). The CDR3 sequence: CAWRETGNYYGYTF. The CDR3, as DNA: TGTGCCTGGAGGGAGACAGGAAACTACTATGGCTACACCTTC.

This clone has just a few counts. The V call is TRBV29-1, the J call TRBJ2-5; D might be TRBD1 or TRBD2, each matching 5 bases. V was trimmed by 1 base and J by 7 bases, leaving 13 bases between them. Germline values: CDR1 SQVTM, CDR2 ANQGSEA. This CDR3 has 13 residues. Here the CDR3 DNA reads TGCAGCGTTGAAGTGGGGACCATCGCGACCCAGTACTTC. This codes for CSVEVGTIATQYF.

The chain joins TRBV7-2 to TRBJ2-1; D is unresolved. Trimming removed 4 bases from V and 4 bases from J, with 8 bases in between. The CDR3 covers 13 residues. Germline values: CDR1 SGHTA, CDR2 FQGNSA. The CDR3 here is CASSSQLYNEQFF. The CDR3 coding sequence is TGTGCCAGCAGCTCCCAACTATACAATGAGCAGTTCTTC.

The chain employs TRBV29-1 and TRBJ1-2; no clear D. The V gene lost 6 bases and the J gene lost 0 bases, with 8 bases spanning the gap. The CDR3 contains 12 residues. Looked up from germline, CDR1 is SQVTM and CDR2 is ANQGSEA. CDR3 bases: TGCAGCGTGACATATTCTAACTATGGCTACACCTTC. It codes for CSVTYSNYGYTF.

This clone was observed a handful of times. The CDR3 protein is CASSLDAGGGAGEQFF. DNA for the CDR3: TGCGCCAGCAGCTTGGACGCCGGCGGGGGGGCGGGTGAGCAGTTCTTC. This rearrangement joins TRBV5-1 to TRBJ2-1; 9 bases match TRBD2. Trimming took 0 bases from V and 9 from J; bases not matched to a gene: 10. This CDR3 comprises 16 residues. Germline CDR1 is SGHRS and CDR2 is YFSETQ.

This chain connects TRBV27 to TRBJ2-7; D unresolved. The CDR3 runs to 14 residues. V lost 1 base and J lost 1, with 8 bases in between. Germline V gene data show CDR1 as MNHEY and CDR2 as SMNVEV (reference sequence). The CDR3 nucleotides read TGTGCCAGCAGTTTATACGGTACATCCTACGAGCAGTACTTC. Protein product: CASSLYGTSYEQYF.

J is TRBJ1-2 and V is TRBV28; tentative D call: TRBD1 (6 bases). The germline V and J ends were trimmed by 3 bases and 5 bases, with 16 bases remaining between them. Germline loops: CDR1 MDHEN, CDR2 SYDVKM. The CDR3 contains 15 residues. CDR3 region: CASSLGQGRWYGYTF. CDR3 bases: TGTGCCAGCAGTTTGGGGCAGGGGAGGTGGTATGGCTACACCTTC.